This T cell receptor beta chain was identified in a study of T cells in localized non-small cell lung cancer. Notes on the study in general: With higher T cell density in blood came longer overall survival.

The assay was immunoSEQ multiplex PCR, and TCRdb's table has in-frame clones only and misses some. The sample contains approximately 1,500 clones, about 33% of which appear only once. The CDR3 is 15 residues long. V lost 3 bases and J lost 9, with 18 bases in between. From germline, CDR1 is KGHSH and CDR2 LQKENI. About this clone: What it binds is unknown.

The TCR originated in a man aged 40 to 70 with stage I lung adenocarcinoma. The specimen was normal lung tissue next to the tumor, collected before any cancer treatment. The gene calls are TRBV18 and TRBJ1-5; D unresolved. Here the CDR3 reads CASSPSVSEFGPQHF. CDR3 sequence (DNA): TGTGCCAGCTCACCCTCGGTGTCCGAATTCGGGCCCCAGCATTTT.